Below, one T cell receptor beta chain is given with its context. Its target is unknown. Use of 60 Vbeta and 13 Jbeta primers characterized the PCR. As processed by the authors: Later analysis identified around 85 million unique TCR beta chains, 9 million to 12 million shared. The table came from immunoSEQ multiplex PCR; TCRdb's copy has only in-frame clones and leaves some out. That table is the source of V, J and clone size, and D and trimming were worked out from the DNA. The sample gives 130,000 or so clones, about 70% of which show up once; roughly 7.2% is in the top ten. With 5 bases clipped from V and 7 bases from J, the junction kept 6 bases outside the gene matches. The CDR3 totals 14 residues. Germline V CDR1 and CDR2: LNHDA, SQIVND (reference sequence). The sample belongs to a study of cytomegalovirus exposure and HLA in healthy donors. The study, taken as a whole, reports: The study put 150 to 200 TCR beta chains on its list as cytomegalovirus-associated.

J is TRBJ1-4 and V is TRBV19; 8 positions match TRBD1. This receptor was obtained from a male donor in good health and CMV-seronegative. Sequenced material: PBMCs. Here the CDR3 DNA reads TGTGCCAGTAGTGTACAGGGGGGCGCTGAAAAACTGTTTTTT. It translates to CASSVQGGAEKLFF.